These T cell receptor beta chains were read from a single sample in a study of blood T cell repertoires in COVID-19. Profiling relied on immunoSEQ multiplex PCR, and the TCRdb table lists in-frame clones only, not all of them. The table lists approximately 120,000 clones, about nine tenths of them singletons, with about 1.1% in the top ten. The sample was peripheral blood. The receptors here all came from a human donor in a cohort sampled during active COVID-19. The CDR3 runs from the conserved cysteine through the conserved F or W. D genes are given only for firm matches. Only some rows state a clone size, as once, few, many or a class for expanded clones.

>.|TRBV25-1|TRBJ2-7|.
TGTGCCAGCAGTGTTGGGGAGAAATCCTACGAGCAGTACTTC
CASSVGEKSYEQYF
>TRBD2|TRBV7-9|TRBJ2-1|few
TGTGCCAGCAGCTTAGCAAGAGGGGCTAGCGGGAGACCAACGAATGAGCAGTTCTTC
CASSLARGASGRPTNEQFF
>TRBD2|TRBV19|TRBJ2-1|.
TGTGCCAGTAGTCCAATGGGGAGCGGGAGGGCCAGGGACAATGAGCAGTTCTTC
CASSPMGSGRARDNEQFF
>TRBD1|TRBV6-5|TRBJ2-7|.
TGTGCCAGCAGCCCGGGACAGGCCAACTACGAGCAGTACTTC
CASSPGQANYEQYF
>TRBD1|TRBV18|TRBJ1-1|.
TGTGCCAGCAGGGGACAGACAAACACTGAAGCTTTCTTT
CASRGQTNTEAFF
>.|TRBV27|TRBJ2-7|once
TGTGCCAGCAGCCTCGCAGGAACCTACGAGCAGTACTTC
CASSLAGTYEQYF
>TRBD1|TRBV24-1|TRBJ2-4|.
TGTGCCACCAGTGATCCAAGAGGACAGGGAACGGCCAAAAACATTCAGTACTTC
CATSDPRGQGTAKNIQYF
>TRBD1|TRBV19|TRBJ1-1|.
TGTGCCGCAGGGGGCGCGAGGTTGACCACTGAAGCTTTCTTT
CAAGGARLTTEAFF
>.|TRBV18|TRBJ1-2|once
TGTGCCAGCTCCCCGGGGGGGGCGCGGTATGGCTACACCTTC
CASSPGGARYGYTF
>.|TRBV28|TRBJ1-3|.
TGTGCCAGCATCGAACGGGTCTCTGGAAACACCATATATTTT
CASIERVSGNTIYF
>.|TRBV7-9|TRBJ2-7|once
TGTGCCAGCAGCCCACATGTCATCGGCGGGAACTACGAGCAGTACTTC
CASSPHVIGGNYEQYF
>.|TRBV21-1|TRBJ2-1|.
TGTGCCAGCAGCAACCCAACTCTAGCGGCAAACTACAATGAGCAGTTCTTC
CASSNPTLAANYNEQFF
>.|TRBV6-5|TRBJ1-1|.
TGTGCCAGCAACCCCCAAGGACAGAACACTGAAGCTTTCTTT
CASNPQGQNTEAFF
>TRBD1|TRBV5-5|TRBJ1-2|once
TGTGCCAGCAGCTTGAGGACAGGGGAAGGCTACACCTTC
CASSLRTGEGYTF
>TRBD2|TRBV5-1|TRBJ2-5|.
TGCGCCAGCAGCATGGCGGGAGAGGGACGCGGAGGAGAGACCCAGTACTTC
CASSMAGEGRGGETQYF
>TRBD2|TRBV7-2|TRBJ2-1|.
TGTGCCAGCAGCCCTCGGGGGTTGGCGGGAGCAAGGGATGAGCAGTTCTTC
CASSPRGLAGARDEQFF
>TRBD1|TRBV10-3|TRBJ2-5|.
TGTGCCACCAGGACAGGGGGTTCGGGGGAGACCCAGTACTTC
CATRTGGSGETQYF
>TRBD2|TRBV7-2|TRBJ2-1|.
TGTGCCAGCAGAGAGAAAGCGAGGGCAGGGAGGGATGAGCAGTTCTTC
CASREKARAGRDEQFF
>TRBD1|TRBV6-5|TRBJ1-4|.
TGTGCCACAGACCAGGGCAGGGGGCTTGGAAAACTGTTTTTT
CATDQGRGLGKLFF
>TRBD2|TRBV24-1|TRBJ2-2|.
TGTGCCACCCGGAGCGGGGCCCTGAACACCGGGGAGCTGTTTTTT
CATRSGALNTGELFF
>TRBD2|TRBV7-2|TRBJ2-1|.
TGTGCCAGCAGCTCCTTAGCGGGGCGGTATTACAATGAGCAGTTCTTC
CASSSLAGRYYNEQFF
>.|TRBV6-1|TRBJ1-1|.
TGTGCCAGCAGTGAAGCCCCAGAAAGGGGTGAAGCTTTCTTT
CASSEAPERGEAFF
>.|TRBV19|TRBJ1-3|.
TGTGCCAGTAGTATAGGAGGGTTGCGGGCATCAGCAAACACCATATATTTT
CASSIGGLRASANTIYF
>TRBD2|TRBV15|TRBJ2-7|once
TGTGCCACCAGCAGAGATCTGGGGGCGGGGGGGGCCCACGAGCAGTACTTC
CATSRDLGAGGAHEQYF
>.|TRBV15|TRBJ2-3|.
TGTGCCACCAGCCTGGACTCCGACCTTTACACAGATACGCAGTATTTT
CATSLDSDLYTDTQYF
>.|TRBV27|TRBJ1-5|few
TGTGCCAGCAGTCCGAGCCCTCCAAGTCAGCCCCAGCATTTT
CASSPSPPSQPQHF
>TRBD2|TRBV5-1|TRBJ2-7|.
TGCGCCAGCAGCTTGGTGCGGAGCGGGGACTACGAGCAGTACTTC
CASSLVRSGDYEQYF
>TRBD1|TRBV5-8|TRBJ1-1|.
TGTGCCAGCAGCTATGGACAGGTCGGCCCGAACACTGAAGCTTTCTTT
CASSYGQVGPNTEAFF
>TRBD2|TRBV11-3|TRBJ2-3|.
TGTGCCAGCAGCCCCGGGGTGCGGGGGGGATTTTTGGATACGCAGTATTTT
CASSPGVRGGFLDTQYF
>.|TRBV9|TRBJ1-3|.
TGTGCCAGCAGCCCCCGGACAGTCTCTGGAAACACCATATATTTT
CASSPRTVSGNTIYF
>TRBD2|TRBV7-2|TRBJ2-7|.
TGTGCCAGCAGCCCTAATCTTAGCGGGAGGTTGTACGAGCAGTACTTC
CASSPNLSGRLYEQYF
>.|TRBV7-9|TRBJ2-1|.
TGTGCCAGCAGCTTAGCCCTCCCGGGCAATGAGCAGTTCTTC
CASSLALPGNEQFF
>.|TRBV10-3|TRBJ1-1|few
TGTGCCATCAGTGACCAGGGGTACACTGAAGCTTTCTTT
CAISDQGYTEAFF
>.|TRBV29-1|TRBJ1-2|few
TGCAGCGTCCAGAGGACAGAGAACTTTAACTATGGCTACACCTTC
CSVQRTENFNYGYTF
>TRBD1|TRBV11-2|TRBJ2-5|once
TGTGCCAGCAGCTTCGTGCCACGACAGGGCTGGCAGGAGACCCAGTACTTC
CASSFVPRQGWQETQYF
>TRBD1|TRBV18|TRBJ2-7|.
TGTGCCAGCTCTCCTATTCCGGGACAGGGGAGAGGCGAGCAGTACTTC
CASSPIPGQGRGEQYF
>.|TRBV5-1|TRBJ2-3|.
TGCGCCAGCAGCTTGGCGGGGGGCGTTGCAGATACGCAGTATTTT
CASSLAGGVADTQYF
>.|TRBV27|TRBJ1-1|once
TGTGCCAGCAGTTTCCTCTCCCCCGGTACGTGGTATCGGAACACTGAAGCTTTCTTT
CASSFLSPGTWYRNTEAFF
>.|TRBV27|TRBJ2-7|.
TGTGCCAGCAGCAACAACGTCTGGGCGTTTCAGTACTTC
CASSNNVWAFQYF
>.|TRBV18|TRBJ1-2|.
TGTGCCAGCTCACCACAGGGGTTTAATGGCTACACCTTC
CASSPQGFNGYTF
>TRBD1|TRBV7-9|TRBJ1-2|once
TGTGCCAGCAGCCTCCCAATCCGGGACAGTAAACGTTGGCGCGGCTACACCTTC
CASSLPIRDSKRWRGYTF
>.|TRBV28|TRBJ2-1|.
TGTGCCAGCAGTCCCACATTGGAGCAGTTCTTC
CASSPTLEQFF
>TRBD1|TRBV5-1|TRBJ1-1|.
TGCGCCAGCAGCTTTGGGACAGGGGTGGCTGAAGCTTTCTTT
CASSFGTGVAEAFF
>.|TRBV20-1|TRBJ2-5|.
TGCAGTGCTAGTCCCGGGGCGGGGGCGAGAGAGACCCAGTACTTC
CSASPGAGARETQYF
>TRBD1|TRBV7-9|TRBJ2-5|once
TGTGCCAGCAGCGCAGCATTTGGACAGGGTCGGGAGACCCAGTACTTC
CASSAAFGQGRETQYF
>.|TRBV2|TRBJ2-5|.
TGTGCCAGCAGCGCTGGGACTTGGGAGACCCAGTACTTC
CASSAGTWETQYF
>TRBD2|TRBV19|TRBJ2-7|.
TGTGCCGGCACTAGCGGCTCCTACGAGCAGTACTTC
CAGTSGSYEQYF
>.|TRBV9|TRBJ2-3|.
TGTGCCAGCAGCGCCCCGGGAGAGGGGACAGATACGCAGTATTTT
CASSAPGEGTDTQYF
>TRBD2|TRBV7-2|TRBJ2-1|.
TGTGCCAGCAGCTTATATAGCGGGGGGGCCTACAATGAGCAGTTCTTC
CASSLYSGGAYNEQFF
>TRBD1|TRBV19|TRBJ1-6|.
TGTGCCAGTAGTAAGGACAGGGGGCCGCCAAATTCACCCCTCCACTTT
CASSKDRGPPNSPLHF
>.|TRBV11-2|TRBJ1-2|.
TGTGCCAGCAGCTTAAGGTTCGGGACTGGGGCCTATGGCTACACCTTC
CASSLRFGTGAYGYTF
>TRBD2|TRBV6-5|TRBJ2-2|.
TGTGCCAGCAGTTCGCGTAGCGGGAGGGCCTCCGGGGAGCTGTTTTTT
CASSSRSGRASGELFF
>.|TRBV4-2|TRBJ1-1|.
TGTGCCAGCAGCCAAGACGAGGGTATGAACACTGAAGCTTTCTTT
CASSQDEGMNTEAFF
>.|TRBV29-1|TRBJ1-1|.
TGCAGCGTTGAAGGGGTTGGGAGGGCTCGCGTAGAGTCCCTTGAAGCTTTCTTT
CSVEGVGRARVESLEAFF
>.|TRBV7-7|TRBJ2-7|.
TGTGCCAGCAGGCCCAGGGGTATAAGCTCCTACGAGCAGTACTTC
CASRPRGISSYEQYF